Listed below are T cell receptor beta chains from one sample, sequenced in a study of blood T cell repertoires in COVID-19. Measured with immunoSEQ multiplex PCR; TCRdb has only the in-frame clones, and not every one. The sample carries tens of thousands of clones, approximately 80% recorded once. Sequencing was done on a sample of peripheral blood. These receptors were taken from a woman aged 60-70 years with acute or convalescent COVID-19. The CDR3 runs from the conserved cysteine through the conserved F or W. A D gene is named only where the DNA matches it firmly. Rows give clone size only sometimes, using once, few, many, or a class for an expanded clone.

cdr3_aa: CASSKSGFGRRGPLGNQPQHF; cdr3_nt: TGTGCCAGCAGCAAATCGGGGTTCGGCCGGAGGGGTCCGCTAGGCAATCAGCCCCAGCATTTT; j_call: TRBJ1-5; d_call: NA; clone_size: NA; v_call: TRBV21-1
cdr3_aa: CASTPGLAGGRYSTDTQYF; cdr3_nt: TGTGCCAGTACCCCGGGACTAGCGGGGGGTCGATACTCCACAGATACGCAGTATTTT; j_call: TRBJ2-3; d_call: TRBD2; clone_size: NA; v_call: TRBV19
cdr3_aa: CSASSAGGNQPQHF; cdr3_nt: TGCAGTGCTAGTTCGGCAGGGGGGAATCAGCCCCAGCATTTT; j_call: TRBJ1-5; d_call: TRBD1; clone_size: NA; v_call: TRBV20-1
cdr3_aa: CASSPSGRENSPLHF; cdr3_nt: TGTGCCAGCAGCCCCTCCGGACGGGAAAATTCACCCCTCCACTTT; j_call: TRBJ1-6; d_call: NA; clone_size: NA; v_call: TRBV9
cdr3_aa: CASSDTNQPQHF; cdr3_nt: TGTGCCAGTAGTGACACAAATCAGCCCCAGCATTTT; j_call: TRBJ1-5; d_call: NA; clone_size: NA; v_call: TRBV19
cdr3_aa: CASSPTAAQPQHF; cdr3_nt: TGTGCCAGCAGTCCGACAGCCGCTCAGCCCCAGCATTTT; j_call: TRBJ1-5; d_call: NA; clone_size: NA; v_call: TRBV27
cdr3_aa: CASSPVAPDTQYF; cdr3_nt: TGTGCCAGCTCACCAGTAGCCCCGGATACGCAGTATTTT; j_call: TRBJ2-3; d_call: NA; clone_size: once; v_call: TRBV18
cdr3_aa: CASSIPRRGYTF; cdr3_nt: TGTGCCAGTAGTATACCCCGGAGAGGCTACACCTTC; j_call: TRBJ1-2; d_call: NA; clone_size: NA; v_call: TRBV19
cdr3_aa: CASSQEDRARQPQHF; cdr3_nt: TGCGCCAGCAGCCAGGAAGACAGGGCGCGTCAGCCCCAGCATTTT; j_call: TRBJ1-5; d_call: TRBD1; clone_size: NA; v_call: TRBV4-1
cdr3_aa: CASSQAGGSYGYTF; cdr3_nt: TGTGCCAGCAGCCAAGCAGGGGGTTCCTATGGCTACACCTTC; j_call: TRBJ1-2; d_call: TRBD1; clone_size: NA; v_call: TRBV3-1/TRBV3-2
cdr3_aa: CASSEDGPPNIQYF; cdr3_nt: TGTGCCAGCAGTGAAGACGGTCCCCCAAACATTCAGTACTTC; j_call: TRBJ2-4; d_call: NA; clone_size: NA; v_call: TRBV6-1
cdr3_aa: CASRLGGGGSYEQYF; cdr3_nt: TGTGCCAGCAGGCTAGGAGGGGGGGGGTCCTACGAGCAGTACTTC; j_call: TRBJ2-7; d_call: NA; clone_size: NA; v_call: TRBV6-5
cdr3_aa: CASSEAQSYGYTF; cdr3_nt: TGTGCCAGCAGTGAAGCCCAGTCCTATGGCTACACCTTC; j_call: TRBJ1-2; d_call: NA; clone_size: NA; v_call: TRBV6-1
cdr3_aa: CASSRQDRGFNGYTF; cdr3_nt: TGTGCCAGTAGCCGACAAGACAGGGGTTTCAATGGCTACACCTTC; j_call: TRBJ1-2; d_call: TRBD1; clone_size: NA; v_call: TRBV19
cdr3_aa: CASSPQEGTEQFF; cdr3_nt: TGTGCCAGCAGCCCGCAAGAGGGAACCGAGCAGTTCTTC; j_call: TRBJ2-1; d_call: NA; clone_size: once; v_call: TRBV9
cdr3_aa: CAISVGKGQGASYGYTF; cdr3_nt: TGTGCCATCAGTGTGGGGAAGGGACAGGGGGCAAGCTATGGCTACACCTTC; j_call: TRBJ1-2; d_call: TRBD1; clone_size: NA; v_call: TRBV10-3
cdr3_aa: CASSSTGTANYNEQFF; cdr3_nt: TGTGCCAGCAGCTCTACCGGGACAGCTAACTACAATGAGCAGTTCTTC; j_call: TRBJ2-1; d_call: TRBD1; clone_size: NA; v_call: TRBV27
cdr3_aa: CASSPPGLASREQFF; cdr3_nt: TGTGCCAGCAGTCCGCCGGGACTAGCTTCTCGTGAGCAGTTCTTC; j_call: TRBJ2-1; d_call: TRBD2; clone_size: NA; v_call: TRBV27
cdr3_aa: CASSHDNNYGYTF; cdr3_nt: TGTGCCAGCAGTCATGACAACAACTATGGCTACACCTTC; j_call: TRBJ1-2; d_call: NA; clone_size: NA; v_call: TRBV12-3/TRBV12-4
cdr3_aa: CASTGGRASTDTQYF; cdr3_nt: TGTGCCAGCACGGGGGGGAGGGCGTCGACAGATACGCAGTATTTT; j_call: TRBJ2-3; d_call: TRBD2; clone_size: NA; v_call: TRBV2
cdr3_aa: CASSMSRGRDEQYF; cdr3_nt: TGTGCCAGTAGTATGAGTAGGGGGCGCGACGAGCAGTACTTC; j_call: TRBJ2-7; d_call: TRBD1; clone_size: NA; v_call: TRBV19
cdr3_aa: CASSITRGPNEAFF; cdr3_nt: TGTGCCAGTAGTATCACCAGGGGGCCTAATGAAGCTTTCTTT; j_call: TRBJ1-1; d_call: TRBD1; clone_size: once; v_call: TRBV19
cdr3_aa: CASSLSPTGGHEQYF; cdr3_nt: TGTGCCAGTAGTTTATCCCCGACAGGGGGCCACGAGCAGTACTTC; j_call: TRBJ2-7; d_call: TRBD1; clone_size: few; v_call: TRBV19
cdr3_aa: CASRKETSGAYEQYF; cdr3_nt: TGTGCCAGCAGGAAGGAGACTAGCGGTGCCTACGAGCAGTACTTC; j_call: TRBJ2-7; d_call: TRBD2; clone_size: NA; v_call: TRBV6-4
cdr3_aa: CAISGWDRRLINTEAFF; cdr3_nt: TGTGCCATCAGTGGGTGGGACAGGAGGCTAATCAACACTGAAGCTTTCTTT; j_call: TRBJ1-1; d_call: TRBD1; clone_size: NA; v_call: TRBV10-3
cdr3_aa: CAWSVGQGASGYTF; cdr3_nt: TGTGCCTGGAGTGTGGGGCAGGGGGCCTCTGGCTACACCTTC; j_call: TRBJ1-2; d_call: TRBD1; clone_size: NA; v_call: TRBV30
cdr3_aa: CASRTDRGNQPQHF; cdr3_nt: TGTGCCAGCAGGACGGACAGGGGAAACCAGCCCCAGCATTTT; j_call: TRBJ1-5; d_call: TRBD1; clone_size: NA; v_call: TRBV2
cdr3_aa: CASKDRKMNTEAFF; cdr3_nt: TGTGCCAGTAAAGACAGGAAAATGAACACTGAAGCTTTCTTT; j_call: TRBJ1-1; d_call: NA; clone_size: NA; v_call: TRBV19
cdr3_aa: CASSYSTRISYGYTF; cdr3_nt: TGTGCCAGCAGTTACTCGACGCGGATTTCCTATGGCTACACCTTC; j_call: TRBJ1-2; d_call: NA; clone_size: NA; v_call: TRBV6-6
cdr3_aa: CASSLQRGGRDTQYF; cdr3_nt: TGTGCCAGCAGTTTACAGCGGGGGGGCCGAGATACGCAGTATTTT; j_call: TRBJ2-3; d_call: TRBD2; clone_size: NA; v_call: TRBV27
cdr3_aa: CASSQNQWTGGYTF; cdr3_nt: TGTGCCAGCAGCCAAAATCAATGGACTGGTGGCTACACCTTC; j_call: TRBJ1-2; d_call: NA; clone_size: NA; v_call: TRBV3-1/TRBV3-2
cdr3_aa: CAIRDSGTAYGYTF; cdr3_nt: TGTGCCATCCGAGACTCCGGGACAGCCTATGGCTACACCTTC; j_call: TRBJ1-2; d_call: TRBD1; clone_size: NA; v_call: TRBV10-3
cdr3_aa: CASSLAGQGIINEKLFF; cdr3_nt: TGTGCCAGCAGCTTAGCGGGACAGGGCATAATTAATGAAAAACTGTTTTTT; j_call: TRBJ1-4; d_call: TRBD1; clone_size: few; v_call: TRBV7-8
cdr3_aa: CASSEQGQGTRF; cdr3_nt: TGTGCCAGCAGTGAACAAGGACAGGGGACCCGCTTC; j_call: TRBJ2-7; d_call: TRBD1; clone_size: NA; v_call: TRBV25-1
cdr3_aa: CASSDENRGGQPQHF; cdr3_nt: TGCGCCAGCAGCGACGAAAACAGGGGTGGTCAGCCCCAGCATTTT; j_call: TRBJ1-5; d_call: TRBD1; clone_size: NA; v_call: TRBV5-1
cdr3_aa: CASSAGGPYNSPLHF; cdr3_nt: TGTGCCAGCAGTGCCGGGGGACCCTATAATTCACCCCTCCACTTT; j_call: TRBJ1-6; d_call: NA; clone_size: NA; v_call: TRBV2
cdr3_aa: CASSPGWGQGYTF; cdr3_nt: TGTGCCAGCAGCCCCGGATGGGGGCAAGGCTACACCTTC; j_call: TRBJ1-2; d_call: NA; clone_size: NA; v_call: TRBV7-8
cdr3_aa: CATSDSTYFGQGDYNEQFF; cdr3_nt: TGTGCCACCAGTGATTCTACTTACTTCGGACAGGGTGACTACAATGAGCAGTTCTTC; j_call: TRBJ2-1; d_call: TRBD1; clone_size: NA; v_call: TRBV24-1
cdr3_aa: CASSVGDSGTGVSETQYF; cdr3_nt: TGTGCCAGCAGCGTTGGAGACTCCGGGACAGGGGTTTCCGAGACCCAGTACTTC; j_call: TRBJ2-5; d_call: TRBD1; clone_size: NA; v_call: TRBV9
cdr3_aa: CASTISGTGPGEAFF; cdr3_nt: TGTGCCAGCACCATATCGGGAACAGGGCCGGGGGAAGCTTTCTTT; j_call: TRBJ1-1; d_call: NA; clone_size: once; v_call: TRBV27
cdr3_aa: CASSAGTGDEKLFF; cdr3_nt: TGTGCCAGCAGCGCCGGGACAGGGGATGAAAAACTGTTTTTT; j_call: TRBJ1-4; d_call: TRBD1; clone_size: NA; v_call: TRBV7-3
cdr3_aa: CASSVRGTEAFF; cdr3_nt: TGCGCCAGCAGCGTCAGGGGCACTGAAGCTTTCTTT; j_call: TRBJ1-1; d_call: NA; clone_size: NA; v_call: TRBV5-1
cdr3_aa: CASSRNPTGGNSPLHF; cdr3_nt: TGTGCCAGCAGCCGAAACCCGACAGGTGGCAATTCACCCCTCCACTTT; j_call: TRBJ1-6; d_call: NA; clone_size: once; v_call: TRBV3-1/TRBV3-2
cdr3_aa: CASSPYRVSTDTQYF; cdr3_nt: TGTGCCAGCAGCCCTTACAGGGTTAGCACAGATACGCAGTATTTT; j_call: TRBJ2-3; d_call: NA; clone_size: NA; v_call: TRBV9
cdr3_aa: CSVTQGGNQPQHF; cdr3_nt: TGCAGCGTCACACAGGGTGGGAATCAGCCCCAGCATTTT; j_call: TRBJ1-5; d_call: NA; clone_size: NA; v_call: TRBV29-1
cdr3_aa: CASSLELRVAYNSPLHF; cdr3_nt: TGCGCCAGCAGCTTGGAACTCAGGGTGGCCTATAATTCACCCCTCCACTTT; j_call: TRBJ1-6; d_call: NA; clone_size: few; v_call: TRBV5-1
cdr3_aa: CASSLDPNSPLHF; cdr3_nt: TGTGCCAGCAGCTTAGATCCGAATTCACCCCTCCACTTT; j_call: TRBJ1-6; d_call: NA; clone_size: NA; v_call: TRBV11-2
cdr3_aa: CAWGTNSPGELFF; cdr3_nt: TGTGCCTGGGGGACAAACTCGCCCGGGGAGCTGTTTTTT; j_call: TRBJ2-2; d_call: NA; clone_size: NA; v_call: TRBV30
cdr3_aa: CASSPGANYGYTF; cdr3_nt: TGTGCCAGCAGCCCGGGGGCTAACTATGGCTACACCTTC; j_call: TRBJ1-2; d_call: NA; clone_size: once; v_call: TRBV5-5
cdr3_aa: CASSTQGQRAFF; cdr3_nt: TGTGCCAGTAGTACCCAAGGACAGCGGGCTTTCTTT; j_call: TRBJ1-1; d_call: NA; clone_size: NA; v_call: TRBV19
cdr3_aa: CASSLFNRGATDTQYF; cdr3_nt: TGCGCCAGCAGCTTGTTTAATCGGGGGGCCACAGATACGCAGTATTTT; j_call: TRBJ2-3; d_call: NA; clone_size: once; v_call: TRBV5-1
cdr3_aa: CATSKGGRNEKLFF; cdr3_nt: TGTGCCACCAGTAAAGGCGGGCGTAATGAAAAACTGTTTTTT; j_call: TRBJ1-4; d_call: NA; clone_size: NA; v_call: TRBV15
cdr3_aa: CASSQDGQFLTMANTF; cdr3_nt: TGTGCCAGCAGCCAGGACGGACAGTTTCTAACTATGGCTAATACCTTC; j_call: TRBJ1-2; d_call: NA; clone_size: NA; v_call: TRBV7-9
cdr3_aa: CASSARGGVQETQYF; cdr3_nt: TGTGCCAGCAGCGCCCGGGGGGGGGTCCAAGAGACCCAGTACTTC; j_call: TRBJ2-5; d_call: TRBD2; clone_size: once; v_call: TRBV11-3
cdr3_aa: CATSGPTGDENYGYTF; cdr3_nt: TGTGCCACCAGTGGTCCGACGGGGGACGAGAACTATGGCTACACCTTC; j_call: TRBJ1-2; d_call: NA; clone_size: NA; v_call: TRBV24-1
cdr3_aa: CSVHDTYEQYF; cdr3_nt: TGCAGCGTCCACGACACATACGAGCAGTACTTC; j_call: TRBJ2-7; d_call: NA; clone_size: NA; v_call: TRBV29-1
cdr3_aa: CASSERGLGFANTGELFF; cdr3_nt: TGCGCCAGCAGTGAGCGGGGACTTGGGTTCGCGAACACCGGGGAGCTGTTTTTT; j_call: TRBJ2-2; d_call: NA; clone_size: NA; v_call: TRBV10-2